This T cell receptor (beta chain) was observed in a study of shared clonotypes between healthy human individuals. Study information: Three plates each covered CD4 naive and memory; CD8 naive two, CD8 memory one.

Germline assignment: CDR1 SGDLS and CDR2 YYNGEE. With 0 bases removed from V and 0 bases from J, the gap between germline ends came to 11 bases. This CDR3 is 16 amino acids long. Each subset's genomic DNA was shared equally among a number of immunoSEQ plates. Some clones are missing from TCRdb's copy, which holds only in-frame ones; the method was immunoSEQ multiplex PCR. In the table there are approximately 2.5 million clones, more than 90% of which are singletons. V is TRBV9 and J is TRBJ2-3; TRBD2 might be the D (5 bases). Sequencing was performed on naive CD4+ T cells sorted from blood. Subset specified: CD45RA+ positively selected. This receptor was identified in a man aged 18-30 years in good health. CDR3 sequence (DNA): TGTGCCAGCAGCGTAGGACCGGGGTGGAGCACAGATACGCAGTATTTT. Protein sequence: CASSVGPGWSTDTQYF.